Detailed here is one T cell receptor beta chain. Its antigen is undetermined. This record comes from a study of blood T cells in healthy people across ages. Turning to the study itself: Template switching captured about one barcoded beta molecule per two T cells. Notes on the study in general: No one knew whether donors had CMV, which possibly confounded expanded clonotype changes. Bulk PBMC profiling left naive and antigen-experienced comparisons inconclusive.

Using a J-beta primer mix together with a sample-barcoded 5' primer, a second PCR was run for roughly 6 to 12 cycles. A tag from a template-switch adaptor with 12 random nucleotides marked each cDNA molecule. TCRdb analysed the 5' RACE reads with MiXCR anew, one entry per CDR3 protein. Among 650,000 to 1,000,000 distinct CDR3 sequences, under 40% were seen once, and the ten largest hold over 10%. CDR1 is DFQATT and CDR2 is SNEGSKA in the germline V gene (reference sequence). CDR3 length equals 14 residues. V trimming: 5 bases; J trimming: 7 bases; junction bases outside the gene matches: 13. The chain recombines TRBV20-1 with TRBJ2-7, with TRBD2 matching 8 bases. Input material: blood. This sequence was found in a man aged 18 to 35 in good health. The CDR3 sequence: CSAPIRGGHNEQYF. The CDR3 nucleotides are TGCAGTGCTCCTATCCGGGGGGGGCACAATGAGCAGTACTTC.